Given below is one TCR beta chain in context. This sample is part of a study of blood T cell repertoires in COVID-19. The repertoire was sequenced with immunoSEQ multiplex PCR; TCRdb's copy has only in-frame clones and lacks some. This table has around 260,000 clones, roughly 92% appearing once. The sequenced sample consisted of peripheral blood. The clonotype originates from a woman aged 25 to 45 with COVID-19, enrolled during active disease.

CDR3: CASSVVGQVNTEAFF. CDR3 DNA sequence: TGTGCCAGCAGCGTAGTGGGACAGGTGAACACTGAAGCTTTCTTT. V is TRBV9 and J is TRBJ1-1; 8 bases agree with TRBD1. CDR3 length: 15 residues. From germline, CDR1 is SGDLS and CDR2 YYNGEE. The V gene end was trimmed by 0 bases and the J gene end by 0 bases; junction bases not matched to a gene: 1. Drawing the rest from reference TRBV9 and TRBJ1-1, the complete variable domain is DSGVTQTPKHLITATGQRVTLRCSPRSGDLSVYWYQQSLDQGLQFLIQYYNGEERAKGNILERFSAQQFPDLHSELNLSSLELGDSALYFCASSVVGQVNTEAFFGQGTRLTVV.